This TCR beta chain came from a study of cytomegalovirus exposure and HLA in healthy donors. The PCR ran on 60 Vbeta and 13 Jbeta primers. TCRdb keeps only in-frame clones here, not all; method: immunoSEQ multiplex PCR. The sample contains fewer than 200,000 clones, about 80% of which appear only once. V was pared by 6 bases and J by 1 base, with 10 bases between. The CDR3 has 14 residues. Germline assignment: CDR1 MNHEY and CDR2 SVGAGI. The TCR sequence derives from a young man in good health and CMV-seronegative. What was sequenced was PBMCs. V is TRBV6-5 and J is TRBJ1-5; D gene unclear. The CDR3 DNA reads TGTGCCAGCAGCCTTAGCCAAAGCAATCAGCCCCAGCATTTT. Translating gives CASSLSQSNQPQHF.